This paragraph reports one TCR beta chain. Antigen: not known. The sequencing template was cDNA reverse transcribed from extracted RNA. This table comes from immunoSEQ multiplex PCR, and its TCRdb copy is limited to in-frame clones, with some not included. The table lists roughly 150,000 clones, about 60% of them singletons. This entry comes from a study of CD8+ T cells in alopecia areata. Findings of the study overall: Lesional scalp, notably in alopecia totalis/universalis, had clonality above that of normal scalp. Scalp samples also yield sequences of resident alphabeta T cells from normal skin.

The CDR3 runs 12 residues. Trimming removed 5 bases from V and 7 bases from J, with 10 bases in between. The V gene's germline CDR1 is SEHNR and CDR2 FQNEAQ (reference sequence). This chain uses TRBV7-9 with TRBJ2-3; D is undetermined. The sequence was collected from a human donor with alopecia areata. Source: CD4+ T cells sorted from blood, taken at week 0. The DNA of the CDR3 is TGTGCCAGCAGCCCCTGGATGTATACGCAGTATTTT. Amino acid sequence: CASSPWMYTQYF.